Below are 17 T cell receptor beta chains sequenced from a single sample in a study of cytotoxic CD8 clonotypes in ibrutinib-treated CLL. TCRdb's copy holds only in-frame clones and misses some; the assay was immunoSEQ multiplex PCR. This sample has under 200,000 clones; approximately 80% occur once, and the top ten carry about 4.3%. Here the sequenced sample was PBMCs, taken after 24 months of ibrutinib treatment. Receptor source: a human donor with chronic lymphocytic leukemia.

This chain joins TRBV7-2 and TRBJ1-5; TRBD1 aligns across 9 bases. In germline, CDR1 is SGHTA, CDR2 FQGNSA. The length of the CDR3 is 15 residues. Unmatched junction bases numbered 6, after V lost 3 bases and J lost 6 bases. Here the CDR3 reads CASSLTGTGFQPQHF. The CDR3 nucleotides read TGTGCCAGCAGCTTGACCGGGACAGGGTTTCAGCCCCAGCATTTT.

This chain connects TRBV7-2 to TRBJ1-4; D is uncertain. Germline V gene lookup returns CDR1 SGHTA and CDR2 FQGNSA. Trimming removed 3 bases from V and 8 bases from J, with 7 bases in between. This CDR3 contains 12 residues. In nucleotides, the CDR3 is TGTGCCAGCAGCTTCCGAGGGGAAAAACTGTTTTTT. Protein product: CASSFRGEKLFF.

This clone has just one count. The chain joins TRBV27 to TRBJ2-7; D could derive from TRBD1 or TRBD2 (5 bases each). This CDR3 contains 15 residues. Germline V gene sequence: CDR1 MNHEY, CDR2 SMNVEV (reference sequence). Trimming removed 5 bases from V and 7 bases from J, with 21 bases in between. The CDR3 region is CASSTTSTAAREQYF. CDR3 DNA: TGTGCCAGCAGTACAACATCGACAGCGGCACGGGAGCAGTACTTC.

This clone showed up just once. The chain recombines TRBV6-4 with TRBJ2-1; D could derive from TRBD1 or TRBD2 (5 bases each). V was clipped by 4 bases and J by 8 bases, with 12 bases between them. The germline gives CDR1 MRHNA, CDR2 SNTAGT. The CDR3 runs 13 residues. Written as DNA, the CDR3 is TGTGCCAGCAGTGGGGAGCGAGGGGATGAGCAGTTCTTC. Translating gives CASSGERGDEQFF.

V is TRBV5-1 and J is TRBJ2-2; a possible D gene is TRBD2 (5 bases). With 2 bases removed from V and 4 bases from J, the gap between germline ends came to 9 bases. The CDR3 consists of 14 residues. The germline CDR1 and CDR2 sequences are SGHRS and YFSETQ. Here the CDR3 reads CASSFEGTTGELFF. CDR3 DNA: TGCGCCAGCAGCTTCGAGGGAACCACCGGGGAGCTGTTTTTT.

V gene TRBV30 combines with J gene TRBJ2-4, with TRBD2 matching 8 bases. This CDR3 spans 15 amino acids. V shed 1 base, J shed 1 base, and the junction held 3 bases outside the gene matches. CDR1 is GTSNPN and CDR2 is SVGIG in the germline V gene (reference sequence). CDR3 residues: CAWSGGGGAKNIQYF. The CDR3 coding sequence is TGTGCCTGGAGTGGCGGCGGGGGGGCCAAAAACATTCAGTACTTC.

This chain uses TRBV27 with TRBJ2-1; 10 nucleotides match TRBD2. The V gene end was trimmed by 6 bases and the J gene end by 6 bases; junction bases not matched to a gene: 8. CDR3 length: 15 amino acids. Germline CDR1 is MNHEY and CDR2 is SMNVEV (reference sequence). The CDR3, as DNA: TGTGCCAGCAGCCCCGGGACTAGCGCTTTCAATGAGCAGTTCTTC. Translation gives CASSPGTSAFNEQFF.

This clone has just one count. This sequence joins TRBV30 and TRBJ1-5; D is undetermined. The V end lost 0 bases, the J end lost 4 bases, and 4 bases lay between the germline ends. The CDR3 spans 12 residues. Germline V gene data show CDR1 as GTSNPN and CDR2 as SVGIG (reference sequence). The CDR3, as DNA: TGTGCCTGGAGTGTAGCAAATCAGCCCCAGCATTTT. Residues: CAWSVANQPQHF.

CDR3 in DNA: TGTGGTACCGCGGCGACAGGGGGCGGATCTCAGCCCCAGCATTTT. It yields the protein CGTAATGGGSQPQHF. The J gene is TRBJ1-5, the V gene TRBV19; 10 positions match TRBD1. The CDR3 contains 15 residues. Germline CDR1 and CDR2: LNHDA and SQIVND (reference sequence).

J is TRBJ2-1 and V is TRBV2, with unresolved D. The germline V gene has CDR1 SNHLY and CDR2 FYNNEI. V lost 6 bases and J 3 bases, leaving 6 bases between the germline ends. This CDR3 region has 12 residues. As DNA, the CDR3 is TGTGCCAGCAGCCGACTCTACAATGAGCAGTTCTTC. Amino acid sequence: CASSRLYNEQFF.

The chain joins TRBV5-1 to TRBJ1-1; a weak D match, TRBD1 (5 bases). From germline, CDR1 is SGHRS and CDR2 YFSETQ. V was trimmed by 5 bases and J by 11 bases, leaving 19 bases between them. The CDR3 is made up of 13 amino acids. The CDR3 here is CASSNIPQGRAFF. In DNA, the CDR3 is TGCGCCAGCAGTAATATCCCCCAGGGTCGGGCTTTCTTT.

This clone has more than one count but fewer than ten. V gene TRBV2 combines with J gene TRBJ2-7; no clear D. CDR3 size: 13 residues. V lost 2 bases to trimming and J lost 3 bases, with 8 bases between them. Germline V lookup: CDR1 SNHLY, CDR2 FYNNEI. CDR3 sequence reads: CASSEQVLYEQYF. The CDR3 DNA follows: TGTGCCAGCAGTGAACAGGTCCTCTACGAGCAGTACTTC.

The rearrangement uses TRBV7-7 and TRBJ1-4; no reliable D call. Germline V gene lookup returns CDR1 SSHAT and CDR2 FNYEAQ (reference sequence). Trimming removed 1 base at V and 8 bases at J, with 8 bases between. The CDR3 extends over 13 amino acids. The CDR3 region is CASSLGAGEKLFF. DNA for the CDR3: TGTGCCAGCAGCTTAGGAGCCGGAGAAAAACTGTTTTTT.

This chain uses TRBV6-1 with TRBJ2-5; D might be TRBD1 (5 bases). Germline V CDR1 and CDR2: MNHNS, SASEGT. The CDR3 runs to 14 residues. V was trimmed by 7 bases and J by 0 bases, leaving 12 bases between them. The CDR3 here is CASTPQAHQETQYF. CDR3 in DNA: TGTGCCAGCACCCCACAGGCGCACCAAGAGACCCAGTACTTC.

The V and J genes are TRBV6-6 and TRBJ2-7; the D is unclear. The CDR3 totals 16 residues. Germline CDR1 is MNHNY and CDR2 is SVGAGI (reference sequence). V was shortened by 0 bases and J by 0 bases, with 12 bases between the two germline ends. Here the CDR3 reads CASSYSSLRSSYEQYF. The CDR3 region has the DNA TGTGCCAGCAGTTACTCGAGTCTCAGGAGCTCCTACGAGCAGTACTTC.

This rearrangement joins TRBV5-1 to TRBJ2-3; either TRBD1 or TRBD2 may fit D (5 bases each). This CDR3 comprises 15 residues. The V end lost 3 bases, the J end lost 2 bases, and 13 bases lay between the germline ends. The germline CDR1 and CDR2 sequences are SGHRS and YFSETQ. The CDR3: CASSSGRGPTDTQYF. In DNA form, the CDR3 reads TGCGCCAGCAGCTCCGGACGGGGCCCCACAGATACGCAGTATTTT.

J is TRBJ1-1 and V is TRBV7-9; D is unclear. The V end lost 3 bases, the J end lost 0 bases, and 11 bases lay between the germline ends. This CDR3 has 15 amino acids. Germline V CDR1 and CDR2: SEHNR, FQNEAQ (reference sequence). This CDR3 reads CASSLPGRLNTEAFF. CDR3 nucleotides: TGTGCCAGCAGCTTGCCAGGACGACTGAACACTGAAGCTTTCTTT.